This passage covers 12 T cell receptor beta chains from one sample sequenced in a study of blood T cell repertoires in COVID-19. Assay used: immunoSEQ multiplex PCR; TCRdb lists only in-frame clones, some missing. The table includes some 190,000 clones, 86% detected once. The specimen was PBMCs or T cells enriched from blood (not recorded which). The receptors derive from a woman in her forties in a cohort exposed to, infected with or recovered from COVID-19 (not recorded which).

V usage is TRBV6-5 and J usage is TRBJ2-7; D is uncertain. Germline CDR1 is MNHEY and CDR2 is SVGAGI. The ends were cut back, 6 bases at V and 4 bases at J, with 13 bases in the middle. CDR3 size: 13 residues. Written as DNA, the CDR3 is TGTGCCAGCAGCCGGAGTTCTCTATACGAGCAGTACTTC. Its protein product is CASSRSSLYEQYF.

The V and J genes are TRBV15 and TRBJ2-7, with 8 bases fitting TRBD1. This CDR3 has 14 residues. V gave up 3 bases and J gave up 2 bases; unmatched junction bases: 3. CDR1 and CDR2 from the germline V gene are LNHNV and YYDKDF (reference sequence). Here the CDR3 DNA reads TGTGCCACCAGCAGGGGACAGGATACCTACGAGCAGTACTTC. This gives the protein CATSRGQDTYEQYF.

In nucleotides, the CDR3 is TGTGCCAGCAGCTTAGGACAGGGTAACTATCAGCCCCAGCATTTT. It encodes CASSLGQGNYQPQHF. This chain uses TRBV5-6 with TRBJ1-5; TRBD1 matches at 8 bases. Per germline, CDR1 SGHDT and CDR2 YYEEEE. The CDR3 loop spans 15 amino acids. Germline trimming cut 2 bases from V and 5 bases from J; bases unmatched to any gene: 6.

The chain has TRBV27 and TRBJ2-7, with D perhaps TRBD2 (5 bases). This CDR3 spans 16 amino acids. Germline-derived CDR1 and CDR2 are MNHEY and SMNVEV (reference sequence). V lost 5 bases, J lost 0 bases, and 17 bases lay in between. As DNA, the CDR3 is TGTGCCAGCAGTCCTACGGGCCGGGAAAACTCCTACGAGCAGTACTTC. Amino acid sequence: CASSPTGRENSYEQYF.

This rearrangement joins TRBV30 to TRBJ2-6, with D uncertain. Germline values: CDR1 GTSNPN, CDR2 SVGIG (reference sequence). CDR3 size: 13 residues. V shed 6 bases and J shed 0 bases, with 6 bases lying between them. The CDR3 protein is CACLASGANVLTF. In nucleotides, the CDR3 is TGTGCCTGCCTGGCCTCTGGGGCCAACGTCCTGACTTTC.

The chain's CDR3 is CASSMDRDNSPLHF. The CDR3 region has the DNA TGTGCCAGTAGTATGGACAGGGATAATTCACCCCTCCACTTT. V and J are TRBV19 and TRBJ1-6; 8 positions agree with TRBD1. V shed 3 bases, J shed 5 bases, and the junction held 0 bases outside the gene matches. Per the germline V gene, CDR1 is LNHDA and CDR2 is SQIVND (reference sequence). The CDR3 runs 14 residues. Filled out from reference TRBV19 and TRBJ1-6, the complete variable domain reads DGGITQSPKYLFRKEGQNVTLSCEQNLNHDAMYWYRQDPGQGLRLIYYSQIVNDFQKGDIAEGYSVSREKKESFPLTVTSAQKNPTAFYLCASSMDRDNSPLHFGNGTRLTVT.

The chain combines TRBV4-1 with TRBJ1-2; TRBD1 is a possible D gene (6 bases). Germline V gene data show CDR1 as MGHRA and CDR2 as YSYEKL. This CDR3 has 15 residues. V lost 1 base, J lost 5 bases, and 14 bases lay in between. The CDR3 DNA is TGCGCCAGCAGCCAAGCCCTCGGGACAATTTATGGCTACACCTTC. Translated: CASSQALGTIYGYTF.

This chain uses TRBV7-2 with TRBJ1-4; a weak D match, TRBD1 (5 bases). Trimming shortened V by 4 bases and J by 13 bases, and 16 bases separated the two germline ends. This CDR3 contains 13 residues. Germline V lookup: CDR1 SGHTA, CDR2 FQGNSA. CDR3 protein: CASSSGTGRLLFF. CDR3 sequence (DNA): TGTGCCAGCAGCTCCGGGACTGGCCGGTTACTGTTTTTT.

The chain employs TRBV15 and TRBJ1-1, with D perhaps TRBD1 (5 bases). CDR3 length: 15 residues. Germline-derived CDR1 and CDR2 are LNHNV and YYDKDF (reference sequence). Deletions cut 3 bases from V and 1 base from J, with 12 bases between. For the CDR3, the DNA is TGTGCCACCAGCAGCGCGGACACGGAGAACACTGAAGCTTTCTTT. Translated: CATSSADTENTEAFF.

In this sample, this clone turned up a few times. The CDR3 spells CASSLKKLNYYGYTF. The CDR3 nucleotides read TGTGCCAGCAGCTTAAAAAAGCTGAACTACTATGGCTACACCTTC. The chain employs TRBV11-2 and TRBJ1-2; D uncertain. CDR3 length: 15 amino acids. V was trimmed by 2 bases and J by 3 bases, leaving 13 bases between them. Germline V gene sequence: CDR1 SGHAT, CDR2 FQNNGV.

For the CDR3, the DNA is TGTGCCAGCTCACCAACCGGGACAGCTAATGGCTACACCTTC. Translation gives CASSPTGTANGYTF. The V gene is TRBV18, the J gene TRBJ1-2, with TRBD1 matching over 7 bases. The junction had 6 bases not matched to a gene; V was cut back by 2 bases and J by 6 bases. Germline CDR1 KGHSH, CDR2 LQKENI. The CDR3 covers 14 residues.

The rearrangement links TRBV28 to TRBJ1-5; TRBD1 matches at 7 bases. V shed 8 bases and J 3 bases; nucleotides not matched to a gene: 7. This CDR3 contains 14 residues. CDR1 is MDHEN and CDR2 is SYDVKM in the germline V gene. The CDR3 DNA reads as TGTGCCAGCCACTTACAGGGGCTCAATCAGCCCCAGCATTTT. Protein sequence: CASHLQGLNQPQHF.